Each of the 12 T cell receptor beta chains below was sequenced from the same sample in a study of monozygotic twins with inflammatory bowel disease. TCRdb re-analyzed the 5' RACE reads; it lists each CDR3 protein once, without DNA. In all, the sample yields about 380,000 distinct CDR3 sequences. The sequenced sample consisted of blood. All receptors derive from a human donor with ulcerative colitis or Crohn's disease, or a healthy co-twin of an affected twin (not recorded which).

This sequence joins TRBV7-2 and TRBJ2-7; TCRdb indicates TRBD1, and absent DNA this call remains unverified. This CDR3 spans 14 amino acids. Germline CDR1 SGHTA, CDR2 FQGNSA. CDR3 protein: CASSIEQVTYEQYF.

This chain connects TRBV3-1 to TRBJ2-1; TCRdb indicates TRBD1, and absent DNA this call remains unverified. Germline-derived CDR1 and CDR2 are LGHDT and YNNKEL (reference sequence). CDR3 length equals 17 residues. This CDR3 reads CASSQEGTRGTINEQFF.

The chain joins TRBV7-9 to TRBJ2-7. Germline V gives CDR1 SEHNR, CDR2 FQNEAQ (reference sequence). The CDR3 is 13 residues long. The CDR3 spells CASSFPLTYEQYF.

The chain uses TRBV20-1 and TRBJ2-1; TCRdb picks TRBD1, but there is no DNA to check that call. Looked up from germline, CDR1 is DFQATT and CDR2 is SNEGSKA (reference sequence). The CDR3 has 17 residues. CDR3: CSAPQGQRGLVSNEQFF.

The chain joins TRBV12-3 or TRBV12-4 to TRBJ2-3; TCRdb indicates TRBD2, and absent DNA this call remains unverified. This CDR3 comprises 16 residues. The CDR3 loop reads CASSWTSGGFTDTQYF.

V is TRBV5-1 and J is TRBJ2-7; the TCRdb D gene call, TRBD2, has no DNA to confirm it. Per the germline V gene, CDR1 is SGHRS and CDR2 is YFSETQ. The length of the CDR3 is 14 residues. The CDR3 reads CASSLMRGTYEQYF.

The rearrangement uses TRBV11-2 and TRBJ2-1. Germline V gene sequence: CDR1 SGHAT, CDR2 FQNNGV. The CDR3 runs to 16 residues. CDR3 protein: CASSSNPVLVNNEQFF.

The chain recombines TRBV11-2 with TRBJ2-1; without DNA, the TCRdb call of TRBD1 cannot be checked. CDR3 size: 13 residues. The V gene's germline CDR1 is SGHAT and CDR2 FQNNGV. This chain's CDR3 is CASTLGLLNEQFF.

This chain links TRBV6-4 with TRBJ2-2. The CDR3 length is 14 residues. From germline, CDR1 is MRHNA and CDR2 SNTAGT. The CDR3 here is CASSVGQNTGELFF.

The chain uses TRBV12-3 or TRBV12-4 and TRBJ2-1. The length of the CDR3 is 13 residues. Here the CDR3 reads CASTLDGYNEQFF.

V usage is TRBV12-3 or TRBV12-4 and J usage is TRBJ2-5; as DNA is missing, the TRBD2 call by TCRdb cannot be tested. The CDR3 is made up of 15 amino acids. The CDR3 loop is CASSFKASGVETQYF.

The chain couples TRBV5-1 to TRBJ2-5. The CDR3 loop spans 14 amino acids. Germline CDR1 is SGHRS and CDR2 is YFSETQ. The chain's CDR3 is CASSRPSGEETQYF.